This entry lists 24 T cell receptor beta chains sequenced from one sample in a study of quantifying T cell responses using KT2 cells. For the study at large: RNA was reverse transcribed with TCR alpha and beta constant-region primers.

Each cDNA got a UMI-containing oligo ligated at its 3' end. First-round PCR used roughly 4 cycles and beta primers RC1.1 and RC1.2 covering TRBC1 and TRBC2. From the UMI-ligation and nested PCR reads, TCRdb called clonotypes with MiXCR, one entry per CDR3 protein. This sample yields about 53,000 distinct CDR3 sequences, of which roughly 12% are seen a single time; roughly 9% belongs to the top ten. The sequencing sample was made of PBMCs spiked with cells of the T cell clone KT2. These receptors all come from a human donor.

The rearrangement uses TRBV6-2 or TRBV6-3 and TRBJ2-2; D is undetermined. The CDR3 loop spans 11 amino acids. Germline values: CDR1 MNHEY, CDR2 SVGEGT. Between the trimmed V and J ends, which lost 10 bases and 0 bases, there was a span of 3 bases. The DNA of the CDR3 is TGTGCCACCTCGAACACCGGGGAGCTGTTTTTT. Protein product: CATSNTGELFF.

V is TRBV6-1 and J is TRBJ2-1; no clear D. V lost 6 bases and J lost 0, with 12 bases in between. This CDR3 has 15 amino acids. Germline CDR1 reads MNHNS; CDR2 reads SASEGT. CDR3 loop: CASSPEAGSYNEQFF. For the CDR3, the DNA is TGTGCCAGCAGCCCCGAGGCAGGCTCCTACAATGAGCAGTTCTTC.

The sample holds a few counts of this clonotype. The gene calls are TRBV7-9 and TRBJ1-1; D unclear. Germline V gene sequence: CDR1 SEHNR, CDR2 FQNEAQ (reference sequence). V lost 11 bases to trimming and J lost 5 bases, with 6 bases between them. This CDR3 has 9 residues. The CDR3 region has the DNA TGTGCCGCCGAAACTGAAGCTTTCTTT. Translating gives CAAETEAFF.

This clonotype was observed a few times. The J gene is TRBJ2-3, the V gene TRBV2; weak D call: TRBD1 (6 bases). V was shortened by 7 bases and J by 0 bases, with 17 bases between the two germline ends. The CDR3 totals 16 residues. Germline CDR1 is SNHLY and CDR2 is FYNNEI. This CDR3 reads CASKTGSSTSTDTQYF. CDR3 DNA: TGTGCCAGCAAAACAGGGAGTTCAACTAGCACAGATACGCAGTATTTT.

This clonotype was counted only a few times. The chain links TRBV28 to TRBJ2-2; 11 bases are shared with TRBD2. V lost 6 bases and J lost 0; bases outside the gene matches: 12. Looked up from germline, CDR1 is MDHEN and CDR2 is SYDVKM. This CDR3 region has 19 residues. The CDR3 loop reads CASSHGGIAGGTNTGELFF. The CDR3 DNA sequence: TGTGCCAGCAGCCACGGGGGGATAGCGGGAGGGACGAACACCGGGGAGCTGTTTTTT.

The genes are TRBV12-3 or TRBV12-4 and TRBJ2-2; unclear D gene. Trimming shortened V by 4 bases and J by 3 bases, and 12 bases separated the two germline ends. The CDR3 has 15 residues. CDR3 residues: CASSSEGLDTGELFF. The DNA of the CDR3 is TGTGCCAGCAGTTCCGAAGGGCTGGACACCGGGGAGCTGTTTTTT.

This clonotype has a handful of counts. This chain connects TRBV19 to TRBJ1-1; 7 bases agree with TRBD1. The CDR3 has 15 residues. The ends lost 6 bases at V and 2 bases at J; junction bases unmatched: 9. Per germline, CDR1 LNHDA and CDR2 SQIVND (reference sequence). Here the CDR3 DNA reads TGTGCCAGTAGACGGGGACAGCCATACAACACTGAAGCTTTCTTT. Translating it yields CASRRGQPYNTEAFF.

This clonotype was observed many times. The chain combines TRBV2 with TRBJ2-7; 7 bases are a match to TRBD1. The CDR3 is 14 residues long. Germline assignment: CDR1 SNHLY and CDR2 FYNNEI. J gave up 2 bases and V 4 bases, and 5 bases lay outside the gene matches. The CDR3: CASSGQGLTYEQYF. The CDR3 nucleotides read TGTGCCAGCAGTGGACAGGGTTTGACCTACGAGCAGTACTTC.

V gene TRBV25-1 combines with J gene TRBJ2-3; no firm D call. CDR1 MGHDK and CDR2 SYGVNS come from the germline V gene. With 2 bases removed from V and 3 bases from J, the gap between germline ends came to 15 bases. The CDR3 loop spans 16 amino acids. The CDR3 bases are TGTGCCAGCAGTGAACCGGGTAGGGTCAATACAGATACGCAGTATTTT. It encodes CASSEPGRVNTDTQYF.

This clonotype came up once. V gene TRBV24-1 combines with J gene TRBJ2-1; 13 positions match TRBD2. Germline trimming cut 5 bases from V and 0 bases from J; bases unmatched to any gene: 3. This CDR3 is 17 amino acids long. The V gene's germline CDR1 is KGHDR and CDR2 SFDVKD. CDR3 sequence: CATSGGLAGSSYNEQFF. The DNA for the CDR3 is TGTGCCACCAGTGGGGGACTAGCGGGATCCTCCTACAATGAGCAGTTCTTC.

This clonotype was observed a few times. J is TRBJ1-2 and V is TRBV7-2, with a possible D match to TRBD1 (5 bases). Deletions cut 7 bases from V and 5 bases from J, with 14 bases between. This CDR3 contains 13 residues. From germline, CDR1 is SGHTA and CDR2 FQGNSA. CDR3 sequence: CASKPTGAYGYTF. In DNA, the CDR3 is TGTGCCAGCAAACCGACCGGGGCTTATGGCTACACCTTC.

The chain employs TRBV27 and TRBJ2-7; possibly TRBD1 for D (6 bases). Trimming pared 4 bases from V and 7 bases from J, leaving 23 bases between. CDR3 length equals 16 residues. Germline loops: CDR1 MNHEY, CDR2 SMNVEV (reference sequence). This CDR3 is CASSSSRQESWREQYF. In DNA form, the CDR3 reads TGTGCCAGCAGTTCCTCCCGACAGGAAAGTTGGAGGGAGCAGTACTTC.

This clonotype was found many times. This sequence joins TRBV4-1 and TRBJ2-3; D not resolved. The V and J ends lost 0 bases and 4 bases respectively, with 8 bases between them. Per the germline V gene, CDR1 is MGHRA and CDR2 is YSYEKL. The CDR3 totals 14 residues. CDR3 protein: CASSQDRSADTQYF. The CDR3, as DNA: TGCGCCAGCAGCCAAGATCGGTCGGCAGATACGCAGTATTTT.

The chain links TRBV27 to TRBJ2-3, with D unresolved. The CDR3 runs 13 residues. Germline loops: CDR1 MNHEY, CDR2 SMNVEV (reference sequence). V was cut by 3 bases and J by 4 bases, with 8 bases left in between. CDR3 DNA sequence: TGTGCCAGCAGTTTTGGCACCCCAGATACGCAGTATTTT. It is translated as CASSFGTPDTQYF.

Ten or more counts support this clonotype. V gene TRBV7-6 combines with J gene TRBJ2-1; no clear D gene. Per the germline V gene, CDR1 is SGHVS and CDR2 is FNYEAQ. This CDR3 is 14 amino acids long. V gave up 3 bases and J gave up 2 bases, with 8 bases separating them. DNA of the CDR3: TGTGCCAGCAGCTTGGCAGAAGCCTACAATGAGCAGTTCTTC. It is translated as CASSLAEAYNEQFF. Full variable domain (rest looked up from reference TRBV7-6 and TRBJ2-1): GAGVSQSPRYKVTKRGQDVALRCDPISGHVSLYWYRQALGQGPEFLTYFNYEAQQDKSGLPNDRFSAERPEGSISTLTIQRTEQRDSAMYRCASSLAEAYNEQFFGPGTRLTVL.

The V and J genes are TRBV7-6 and TRBJ2-1; TRBD2 matches at 13 bases. The germline CDR1 and CDR2 sequences are SGHVS and FNYEAQ. This CDR3 contains 15 residues. V lost 3 bases and J lost 8; bases outside the gene matches: 4. The CDR3 nucleotides are TGTGCCAGCAGCTTCGGACTAGCGGGAGAGGATGAGCAGTTCTTC. Translation: CASSFGLAGEDEQFF.

The V gene is TRBV6-1, the J gene TRBJ1-6; no clear D gene. CDR1 and CDR2 from the germline V gene are MNHNS and SASEGT. This CDR3 region has 13 residues. With 3 bases removed from V and 7 bases from J, the gap between germline ends came to 7 bases. The CDR3 protein is CASSDSFNSPLHF. For the CDR3, the DNA is TGTGCCAGCAGTGACTCGTTCAATTCACCCCTCCACTTT.

This clonotype was counted only a few times. V and J are TRBV2 and TRBJ2-1, with D uncertain. The V gene lost 0 bases and the J gene lost 0 bases, with 3 bases spanning the gap. CDR1 and CDR2 from the germline V gene are SNHLY and FYNNEI. The CDR3 length is 14 residues. The CDR3 protein is CASSEASSYNEQFF. The CDR3 DNA follows: TGTGCCAGCAGTGAAGCCAGCTCCTACAATGAGCAGTTCTTC. Full variable domain (missing parts from reference TRBV2 and TRBJ2-1): EPEVTQTPSHQVTQMGQEVILRCVPISNHLYFYWYRQILGQKVEFLVSFYNNEISEKSEIFDDQFSVERPDGSNFTLKIRSTKLEDSAMYFCASSEASSYNEQFFGPGTRLTVL.

Ten or more counts support this clonotype. The rearrangement joins TRBV12-5 to TRBJ1-4; D unresolved. This CDR3 is 11 amino acids long. Trimming pared 4 bases from V and 6 bases from J, leaving 3 bases between. The germline CDR1 and CDR2 sequences are LGHNT and FRNRAP. DNA for the CDR3: TGTGCTAGTGGTTATGATGAAAAACTGTTTTTT. Its translation: CASGYDEKLFF.

In its sample, this clonotype was seen a few times. The V and J genes are TRBV7-9 and TRBJ2-2, with 7 bases identical to TRBD2. The ends lost 8 bases at V and 0 bases at J; junction bases unmatched: 6. The length of the CDR3 is 15 residues. From germline, CDR1 is SEHNR and CDR2 FQNEAQ (reference sequence). This CDR3 is CASPEAGANTGELFF. The CDR3 DNA sequence: TGTGCCAGCCCCGAGGCGGGAGCGAACACCGGGGAGCTGTTTTTT. Full variable domain (rest looked up from reference TRBV7-9 and TRBJ2-2): DTGVSQNPRHKITKRGQNVTFRCDPISEHNRLYWYRQTLGQGPEFLTYFQNEAQLEKSRLLSDRFSAERPKGSFSTLEIQRTEQGDSAMYLCASPEAGANTGELFFGEGSRLTVL.

This clonotype was counted between two and nine times. The chain couples TRBV7-3 to TRBJ1-6, with a tentative D call TRBD1 (6 bases). V shed 8 bases and J shed 7 bases, with 12 bases lying between them. Germline V CDR1 and CDR2: SGHTA, FQGTGA. The CDR3 totals 13 residues. CDR3 amino acids: CASSPTGNSPLHF. CDR3 bases: TGTGCCAGCTCCCCTACAGGGAATTCACCCCTCCACTTT.

In this sample, this clonotype is medium-sized. The chain uses TRBV6-5 and TRBJ1-1; D is unclear. This CDR3 has 12 residues. Germline V gene sequence: CDR1 MNHEY, CDR2 SVGAGI. Trimming left V 8 bases short and J 5 bases short, with 12 bases between. The CDR3 here is CASEAEGTEAFF. CDR3 bases: TGTGCCAGCGAGGCAGAAGGGACTGAAGCTTTCTTT.

This clonotype has a handful of counts. This chain connects TRBV5-1 to TRBJ1-1; unclear D gene. Germline V gene lookup returns CDR1 SGHRS and CDR2 YFSETQ. Trimming left V 0 bases short and J 1 base short, with 4 bases between. The CDR3 sequence is 13 residues long. The CDR3 nucleotides read TGCGCCAGCAGCTTGGGCACGAACACTGAAGCTTTCTTT. It codes for CASSLGTNTEAFF.

This clonotype was seen only a few times. This chain connects TRBV2 to TRBJ2-7, with TRBD2 identical over 7 bases. CDR3 length: 15 amino acids. V lost 5 bases, J lost 3 bases, and 10 bases stayed unmatched. Germline lookup yields CDR1 SNHLY and CDR2 FYNNEI. The CDR3 sequence is CASSRREGRGYEQYF. CDR3 nucleotides: TGTGCCAGCAGTCGGAGGGAGGGCCGAGGCTACGAGCAGTACTTC.